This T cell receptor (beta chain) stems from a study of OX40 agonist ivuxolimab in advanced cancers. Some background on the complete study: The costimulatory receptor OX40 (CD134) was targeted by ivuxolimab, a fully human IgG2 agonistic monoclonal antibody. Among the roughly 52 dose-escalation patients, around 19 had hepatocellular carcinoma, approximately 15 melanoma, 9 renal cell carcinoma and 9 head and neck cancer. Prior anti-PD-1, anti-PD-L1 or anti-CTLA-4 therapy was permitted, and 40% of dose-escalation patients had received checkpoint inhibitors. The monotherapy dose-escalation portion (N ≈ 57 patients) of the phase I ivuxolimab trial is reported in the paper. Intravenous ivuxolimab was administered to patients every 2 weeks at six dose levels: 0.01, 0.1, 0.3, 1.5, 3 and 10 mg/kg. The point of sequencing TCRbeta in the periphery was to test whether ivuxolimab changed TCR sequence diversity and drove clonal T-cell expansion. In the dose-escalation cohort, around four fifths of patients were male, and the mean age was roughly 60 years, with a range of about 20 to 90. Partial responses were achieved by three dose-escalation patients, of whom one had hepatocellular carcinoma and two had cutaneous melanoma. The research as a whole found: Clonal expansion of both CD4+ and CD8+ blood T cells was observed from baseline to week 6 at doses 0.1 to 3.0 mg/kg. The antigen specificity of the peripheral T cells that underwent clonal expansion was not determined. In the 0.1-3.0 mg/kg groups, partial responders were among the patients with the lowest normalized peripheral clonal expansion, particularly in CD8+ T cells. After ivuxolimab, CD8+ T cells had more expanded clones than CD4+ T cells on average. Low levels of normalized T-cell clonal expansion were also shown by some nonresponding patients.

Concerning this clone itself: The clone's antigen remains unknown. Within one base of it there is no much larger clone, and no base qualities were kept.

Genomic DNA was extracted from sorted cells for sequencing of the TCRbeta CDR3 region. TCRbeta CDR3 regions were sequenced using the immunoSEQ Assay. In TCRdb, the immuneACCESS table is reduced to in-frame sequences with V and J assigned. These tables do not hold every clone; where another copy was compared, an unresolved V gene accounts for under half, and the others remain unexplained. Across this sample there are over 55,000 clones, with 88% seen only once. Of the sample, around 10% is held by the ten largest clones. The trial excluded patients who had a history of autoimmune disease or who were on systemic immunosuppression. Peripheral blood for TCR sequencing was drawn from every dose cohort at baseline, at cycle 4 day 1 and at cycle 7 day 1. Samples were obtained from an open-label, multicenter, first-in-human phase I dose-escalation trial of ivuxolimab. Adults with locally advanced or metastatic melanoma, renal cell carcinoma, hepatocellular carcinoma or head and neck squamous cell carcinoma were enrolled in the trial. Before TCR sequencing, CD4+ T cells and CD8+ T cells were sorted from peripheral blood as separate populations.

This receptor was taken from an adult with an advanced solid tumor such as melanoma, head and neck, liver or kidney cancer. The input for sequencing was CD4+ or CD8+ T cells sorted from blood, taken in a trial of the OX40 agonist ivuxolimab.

The sequenced DNA is TGCGCCAGCAGCGGTAGACAGGGGTCCTACAATGAGCAGTTCTTC. Translated, this is CASSGRQGSYNEQFF. The V gene is TRBV5-1 and the J gene is TRBJ2-1; 8 bases in between match TRBD1. Spanning cysteine to phenylalanine, the CDR3 consists of 15 amino acids. Solely the CDR3 DNA is kept, with 45 bases framed from the first base. Per the germline V gene, SGHRS is the CDR1 and YFSETQ is the CDR2. The germline V end is reduced by 4 bases and the J end by 1 base; junction bases left unmatched: 4.